A selection of T cell receptor beta chains follows, all from one sample in a study of T cells after posttransplantation cyclophosphamide. The data were produced by immunoSEQ multiplex PCR, yet TCRdb's version contains in-frame clones alone and is incomplete. Counted here are some 45,000 clones, around 91% occurring once; the ten biggest clones make up 2% to 2.5%. Sequencing was performed on PBMCs, taken around 58 days after allogeneic stem cell transplant with posttransplant cyclophosphamide. The receptors stem from a male patient aged 60 to 75 who received an allogeneic stem cell transplant from a related donor and was CMV-positive. The graft donor may have contributed some T cells. CDR3s include the opening cysteine and the closing phenylalanine or tryptophan. The order of the fields is J gene, clone size, V gene, CDR3 protein. The size field is filled for only some rows; it gives once, few, many or a size class.

TRBJ2-2,.,TRBV11-2,CASSPDRLNTGELFF
TRBJ2-5,.,TRBV7-9,CASEGRRISPRETQYF
.,.,TRBV29-1,CSVELVSSYEQYF
TRBJ2-3,.,TRBV29-1,CSGTGGDTQYF
TRBJ1-2,few,TRBV30,CAWSVGVNYGYTF
TRBJ1-3,once,TRBV14,CASSGQMLNSGNTIYF
TRBJ1-2,.,TRBV6-4,CASSEQQGVGGYTF
TRBJ2-5,.,TRBV7-8,CASSPNSPEETQYF
TRBJ1-6,.,TRBV10-1,CASSTGTGDSPLHF
TRBJ2-3,.,TRBV7-2,CASSLNQGAVGDTQYF
TRBJ1-2,.,TRBV2,CASTQGQGGYGYTF
TRBJ1-6,.,TRBV5-1,CASSSAMGGRSPLHF
TRBJ1-3,.,TRBV10-3,CAIAPRVTGILSSGNTIYF
TRBJ2-3,.,TRBV11-2,CASTEPGGVDTQYF
TRBJ2-2,.,TRBV27,CASSHGQVNTGELFF
TRBJ2-1,few,TRBV30,CAWRGGLPAYNEQFF
TRBJ1-1,.,TRBV27,CASSFPGDTEAFF
TRBJ1-1,.,TRBV5-1,CASSLEGTGNTEAFF
TRBJ2-5,few,TRBV6-1,CASSPLTQETQYF
TRBJ2-3,.,TRBV7-6,CASSPRLAGGQDTQYF
TRBJ2-2,.,TRBV19,CASSLSAGRTGELFF
TRBJ1-2,.,TRBV29-1,CSVGGDGRANYGYTF